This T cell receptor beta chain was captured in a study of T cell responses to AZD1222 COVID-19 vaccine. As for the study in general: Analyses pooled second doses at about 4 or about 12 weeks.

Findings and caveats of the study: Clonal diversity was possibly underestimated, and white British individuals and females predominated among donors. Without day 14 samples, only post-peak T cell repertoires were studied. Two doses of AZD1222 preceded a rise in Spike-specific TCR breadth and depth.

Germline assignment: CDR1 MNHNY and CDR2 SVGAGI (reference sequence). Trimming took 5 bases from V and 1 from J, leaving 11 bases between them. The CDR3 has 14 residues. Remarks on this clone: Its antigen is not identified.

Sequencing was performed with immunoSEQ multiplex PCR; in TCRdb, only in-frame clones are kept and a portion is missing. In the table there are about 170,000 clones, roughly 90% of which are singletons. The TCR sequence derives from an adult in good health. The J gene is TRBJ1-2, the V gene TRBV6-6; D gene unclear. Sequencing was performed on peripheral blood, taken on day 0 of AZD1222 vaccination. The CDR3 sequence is CASSLDKSNYGYTF. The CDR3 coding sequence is TGTGCCAGCAGTCTCGACAAGAGTAACTATGGCTACACCTTC.